There are a few counts of the clone carrying this T cell receptor (beta chain). Its antigen is not identified. These data are taken from a study of identical twins. General study findings and limits: Carriage of fewer insertions was seen in abundant cord blood beta clonotypes, whereas memory repertoires showed none.

A universal primer site was created by template switching, with the cDNA bearing unique molecular identifiers. Each CDR3 protein gets one entry after TCRdb re-called the 5' RACE reads with MiXCR. This sample has some 790,000 distinct CDR3 sequences; about 18% occur once, and the top ten carry around 13%. This same sample was also taken into another study, of T cells expressing NK-cell markers. Per that study: TCR beta repertoires came from sorted CD3+CD56+NKG2C+, CD3+CD56+NKG2C- and CD3+CD56-NKG2C+ T cells. In several experiments, sorting was restricted to alpha-beta TCR T cells by an anti-gamma-delta TCR antibody.

Sample: PBMCs. This sequence originates from a woman aged 18-29 years in good health.

The CDR3 DNA is TGTGCCAGCACCGGTGCGGGGAATGAGCAGTTCTTC. Translating it yields CASTGAGNEQFF. This chain uses TRBV25-1 with TRBJ2-1; perhaps TRBD2 as D (6 bases). Trimming removed 7 bases at V and 7 bases at J, with 11 bases between. The germline gives CDR1 MGHDK, CDR2 SYGVNS. This CDR3 has 12 amino acids.